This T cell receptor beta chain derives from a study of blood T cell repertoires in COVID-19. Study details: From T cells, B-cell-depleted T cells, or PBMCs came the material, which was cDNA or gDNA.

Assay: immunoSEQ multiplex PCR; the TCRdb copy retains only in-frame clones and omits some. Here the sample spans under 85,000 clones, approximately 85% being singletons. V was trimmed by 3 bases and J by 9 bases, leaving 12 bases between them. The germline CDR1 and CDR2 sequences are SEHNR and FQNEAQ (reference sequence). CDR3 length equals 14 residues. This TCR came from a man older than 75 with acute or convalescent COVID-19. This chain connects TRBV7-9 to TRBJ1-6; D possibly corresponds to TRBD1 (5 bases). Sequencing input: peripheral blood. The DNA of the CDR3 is TGTGCCAGCAGCTTCGTGGCAGGGATTTCACCCCTCCACTTT. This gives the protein CASSFVAGISPLHF. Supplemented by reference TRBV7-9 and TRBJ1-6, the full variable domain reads DTGVSQNPRHKITKRGQNVTFRCDPISEHNRLYWYRQTLGQGPEFLTYFQNEAQLEKSRLLSDRFSAERPKGSFSTLEIQRTEQGDSAMYLCASSFVAGISPLHFGNGTRLTVT.